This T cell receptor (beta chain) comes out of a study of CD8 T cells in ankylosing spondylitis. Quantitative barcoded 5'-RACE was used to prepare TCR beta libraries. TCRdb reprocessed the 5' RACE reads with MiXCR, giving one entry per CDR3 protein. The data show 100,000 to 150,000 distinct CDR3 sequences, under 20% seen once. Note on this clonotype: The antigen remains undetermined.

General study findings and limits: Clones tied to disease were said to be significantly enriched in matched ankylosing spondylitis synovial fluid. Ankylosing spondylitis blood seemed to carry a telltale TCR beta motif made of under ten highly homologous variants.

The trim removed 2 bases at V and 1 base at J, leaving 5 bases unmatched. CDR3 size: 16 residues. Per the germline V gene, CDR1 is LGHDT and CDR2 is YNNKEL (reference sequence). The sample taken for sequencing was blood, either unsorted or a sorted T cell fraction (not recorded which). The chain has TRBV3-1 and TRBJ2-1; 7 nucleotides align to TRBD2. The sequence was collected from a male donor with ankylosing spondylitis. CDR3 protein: CASSQLPSGSYNEQFF. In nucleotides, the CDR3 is TGTGCCAGCAGCCAACTCCCTAGCGGATCCTACAATGAGCAGTTCTTC.